Listed below are T cell receptor beta chains from one sample, sequenced in a study of T cell responses to AZD1222 COVID-19 vaccine. The assay was immunoSEQ multiplex PCR, and TCRdb's table has in-frame clones only and misses some. The data show about 110,000 clones, approximately 85% seen once. Here the sequenced sample was peripheral blood, taken on day 0 of AZD1222 vaccination. The receptors stem from an adult in good health. CDR3s include the opening cysteine and the closing phenylalanine or tryptophan. The order of the fields is clone size, D gene, V gene, J gene, CDR3 DNA, CDR3 protein. A D gene is named only where the DNA matches it firmly. The size of a clone is reported for some rows only, either as once, few or many, or as a class for expanded clones.

abundance: NA; d_gene: NA; v_gene: TRBV7-9; j_gene: TRBJ1-1; CDR3nt: TGTGCCAGCAGCTTGCGTCCAGGTGTGAACACTGAAGCTTTCTTT; CDR3aa: CASSLRPGVNTEAFF
abundance: once; d_gene: NA; v_gene: TRBV15; j_gene: TRBJ2-1; CDR3nt: TGTGCCACCAGCAGAGAGGAACAGGTCGATGAGCAGTTCTTC; CDR3aa: CATSREEQVDEQFF
abundance: once; d_gene: NA; v_gene: TRBV2; j_gene: TRBJ1-2; CDR3nt: TGTGCCAGCAGTGAAGGGGGATTGGGGGGCACCTATGGCTACACCTTC; CDR3aa: CASSEGGLGGTYGYTF
abundance: once; d_gene: NA; v_gene: TRBV11-2; j_gene: TRBJ2-2; CDR3nt: TGTGCCAGCAGCTCCTCCCGTCCCACCGGGGAGCTGTTTTTT; CDR3aa: CASSSSRPTGELFF
abundance: NA; d_gene: NA; v_gene: TRBV29-1; j_gene: TRBJ1-2; CDR3nt: TGCAGCGTTGAAGATCAAGAGGAGAGCTATGGCTACACCTTC; CDR3aa: CSVEDQEESYGYTF
abundance: NA; d_gene: NA; v_gene: TRBV7-6; j_gene: TRBJ1-4; CDR3nt: TGTGCCAGCAGCCTCGGAGGGGGGGGCAATGAAAAACTGTTTTTT; CDR3aa: CASSLGGGGNEKLFF
abundance: few; d_gene: NA; v_gene: TRBV19; j_gene: TRBJ2-7; CDR3nt: TGTGCCAGTAGTTGGTCGACAAAACACTCCTACGAGCAGTACTTC; CDR3aa: CASSWSTKHSYEQYF
abundance: once; d_gene: NA; v_gene: TRBV6-2/TRBV6-3; j_gene: TRBJ2-3; CDR3nt: TGTGCCAGCAGACCTCGCGGAACAGATACGCAGTATTTT; CDR3aa: CASRPRGTDTQYF
abundance: once; d_gene: NA; v_gene: TRBV5-1; j_gene: TRBJ1-1; CDR3nt: TGCGCCAGCAGGATACAGGGCTTTGACACTGAAGCTTTCTTT; CDR3aa: CASRIQGFDTEAFF
abundance: NA; d_gene: TRBD1; v_gene: TRBV3-1/TRBV3-2; j_gene: TRBJ2-1; CDR3nt: TGTGCCAGCAGCCATGGACAGGCGACCAATGAGCAGTTCTTC; CDR3aa: CASSHGQATNEQFF
abundance: NA; d_gene: NA; v_gene: TRBV5-4; j_gene: TRBJ2-7; CDR3nt: TGTGCCAGCAGCCATCAGGGGAGCTCCTACGAGCAGTACTTC; CDR3aa: CASSHQGSSYEQYF
abundance: NA; d_gene: NA; v_gene: TRBV15; j_gene: TRBJ2-1; CDR3nt: TGTGCCACCTCTGGCCGCTCCTACAATGAGCAGTTCTTC; CDR3aa: CATSGRSYNEQFF
abundance: once; d_gene: NA; v_gene: TRBV27; j_gene: TRBJ1-6; CDR3nt: TGTGCCAGCAGTTATGCGGTCCTACCAGGAAAATTTAATTCACCCCTCCACTTT; CDR3aa: CASSYAVLPGKFNSPLHF
abundance: NA; d_gene: NA; v_gene: TRBV4-2; j_gene: TRBJ2-3; CDR3nt: TGTGCCAGCAGCCAAGATCCCTCCACAGATACGCAGTATTTT; CDR3aa: CASSQDPSTDTQYF
abundance: NA; d_gene: NA; v_gene: TRBV5-1; j_gene: TRBJ2-1; CDR3nt: TGCGCCAGCAGCCTCGGGTGGGGGGGCGGTTACAATGAGCAGTTCTTC; CDR3aa: CASSLGWGGGYNEQFF
abundance: NA; d_gene: NA; v_gene: TRBV18; j_gene: TRBJ2-3; CDR3nt: TGTGCCAGCTCATCGGACCCTTGGGGGCCCACAGATACGCAGTATTTT; CDR3aa: CASSSDPWGPTDTQYF
abundance: NA; d_gene: TRBD2; v_gene: TRBV4-2; j_gene: TRBJ2-1; CDR3nt: TGTGCCAGCAGCCGCCCTAGCGGGGGGTCCTACAATGAGCAGTTCTTC; CDR3aa: CASSRPSGGSYNEQFF
abundance: NA; d_gene: NA; v_gene: TRBV29-1; j_gene: TRBJ1-1; CDR3nt: TGCAGCGTTGATAGTAGAAGCGGTGAAGCTTTCTTT; CDR3aa: CSVDSRSGEAFF
abundance: NA; d_gene: NA; v_gene: TRBV28; j_gene: TRBJ1-5; CDR3nt: TGTGCCAGCAGTTTATGGGCCCCTAGCAATCAGCCCCAGCATTTT; CDR3aa: CASSLWAPSNQPQHF
abundance: NA; d_gene: TRBD1; v_gene: TRBV2; j_gene: TRBJ1-6; CDR3nt: TGTGCCAGCAGTGAAGCGCTGAGGACAGGGGATTCACCCCTCCACTTT; CDR3aa: CASSEALRTGDSPLHF
abundance: once; d_gene: NA; v_gene: TRBV5-4; j_gene: TRBJ2-7; CDR3nt: TGTGCCAGCAGCTTGAAGTTGGACCCCTTTCAAAGGGCCTACGAGCAGTACTTC; CDR3aa: CASSLKLDPFQRAYEQYF
abundance: NA; d_gene: NA; v_gene: TRBV11-3; j_gene: TRBJ1-1; CDR3nt: TGTGCCAGCAGCGCCCTACAGGCACCCAGCCTGGGCACTGAAGCTTTCTTT; CDR3aa: CASSALQAPSLGTEAFF
abundance: NA; d_gene: TRBD2; v_gene: TRBV18; j_gene: TRBJ2-1; CDR3nt: TGTGCCAGCTCACCGGGGGGGAGCTCCTACAATGAGCAGTTCTTC; CDR3aa: CASSPGGSSYNEQFF
abundance: few; d_gene: TRBD2; v_gene: TRBV19; j_gene: TRBJ2-1; CDR3nt: TGTGCCAGTAGACAGGGGACTAGCGGGGCTAATGAGCAGTTCTTC; CDR3aa: CASRQGTSGANEQFF
abundance: once; d_gene: NA; v_gene: TRBV2; j_gene: TRBJ2-3; CDR3nt: TGTGCCAGCAGTGAAAGGGGTCCTCTATCTGGAACGCAGTATTTT; CDR3aa: CASSERGPLSGTQYF
abundance: once; d_gene: NA; v_gene: TRBV12-2; j_gene: TRBJ1-5; CDR3nt: TGTGCAAGGCGCCTCACAGGTATCAATCAGCCCCAGCATTTT; CDR3aa: CARRLTGINQPQHF
abundance: NA; d_gene: NA; v_gene: TRBV10-3; j_gene: TRBJ1-4; CDR3nt: TGTGCCACCTCGGCCCTGAATGAAAAACTGTTTTTT; CDR3aa: CATSALNEKLFF
abundance: few; d_gene: NA; v_gene: TRBV6-2/TRBV6-3; j_gene: TRBJ1-5; CDR3nt: TGTGCCAGCAGCTCACGGTGGGATCAGCCCCAGCATTTT; CDR3aa: CASSSRWDQPQHF
abundance: NA; d_gene: NA; v_gene: TRBV11-2; j_gene: TRBJ1-6; CDR3nt: TGTGCCAGCAGCTTACGGGGGGCGAAGAGCTCCTATAATTCACCCCTCCACTTT; CDR3aa: CASSLRGAKSSYNSPLHF
abundance: NA; d_gene: NA; v_gene: TRBV28; j_gene: TRBJ1-2; CDR3nt: TGTGCCAGCAGCTTCCAGATTTACAATGGCTACACCTTC; CDR3aa: CASSFQIYNGYTF
abundance: few; d_gene: NA; v_gene: TRBV7-2; j_gene: TRBJ2-7; CDR3nt: TGTGCCAGCGGTCAGAGCTCCTACGAGCAGTACTTC; CDR3aa: CASGQSSYEQYF
abundance: NA; d_gene: NA; v_gene: TRBV4-1; j_gene: TRBJ1-3; CDR3nt: TGCGCCAGCAGCCAAGACAGGAGCTCTGGAAACACCATATATTTT; CDR3aa: CASSQDRSSGNTIYF